The 18 T cell receptor beta chains listed next were all sequenced from one sample in a study of neurological immune-mediated disorders (dated by TCRdb to about 2019). The library was built by means of 5' RACE. The sample was run on an Illumina HiSeq 2500. Using fastp trimming at Q25 and MiXCR clonotype assembly, TCRdb reanalyzed the public sequencing data and kept in-frame beta chains. All rows with the same CDR3 protein become a single entry with the most common DNA and genes. The sample contains about 55,000 distinct CDR3 sequences, roughly 3.8% of them found a single time. Together, the top ten hold around 6.5% of the sample. The sample consisted of PBMCs. The source is a man aged 55 to 70 with multiple sclerosis.

This clonotype was observed many times. The genes are TRBV20-1 and TRBJ1-1; 9 nucleotides agree with TRBD1. The junction had 2 bases not matched to a gene; V was cut back by 5 bases and J by 1 base. Germline loops: CDR1 DFQATT, CDR2 SNEGSKA (reference sequence). The CDR3 is 13 residues long. CDR3 amino acids: CSARQGGNTEAFF. CDR3 DNA: TGCAGTGCTCGACAGGGGGGGAACACTGAAGCTTTCTTT.

By share, this clonotype ranks as medium-sized. J is TRBJ1-4 and V is TRBV9; D gene uncertain. V was cut by 2 bases and J by 8 bases, with 10 bases left in between. The CDR3 is 13 residues long. Germline V gene sequence: CDR1 SGDLS, CDR2 YYNGEE. The CDR3 loop is CASSVSGGEKLFF. CDR3 in DNA: TGTGCCAGCAGCGTCTCCGGTGGGGAAAAACTGTTTTTT.

This clonotype has ten or more counts. The V gene is TRBV5-1, the J gene TRBJ2-1, with TRBD2 matching 7 bases. Germline CDR1 is SGHRS and CDR2 is YFSETQ. This CDR3 region has 18 residues. V trimming: 0 bases; J trimming: 9 bases; junction bases outside the gene matches: 18. The CDR3 protein is CASSLGGHSGIKNSEQFF. In DNA form, the CDR3 reads TGCGCCAGCAGCTTGGGGGGTCACAGCGGGATAAAGAACAGTGAGCAGTTCTTC. Full variable domain (outside the CDR3, taken from reference TRBV5-1 and TRBJ2-1): KAGVTQTPRYLIKTRGQQVTLSCSPISGHRSVSWYQQTPGQGLQFLFEYFSETQRNKGNFPGRFSGRQFSNSRSEMNVSTLELGDSALYLCASSLGGHSGIKNSEQFFGPGTRLTVL.

This clonotype was seen many times. The rearrangement uses TRBV6-5 and TRBJ1-2; D is undetermined. The CDR3 spans 13 residues. Germline loops: CDR1 MNHEY, CDR2 SVGAGI. V was clipped by 7 bases and J by 5 bases, with 14 bases between them. The chain's CDR3 is CASKATERYGYTF. CDR3 nucleotides: TGTGCCAGCAAGGCAACAGAGAGATATGGCTACACCTTC.

This clonotype was seen ten or more times. J is TRBJ2-3 and V is TRBV20-1; 14 bases are shared with TRBD2. V lost 5 bases, J lost 3 bases, and 13 bases stayed unmatched. Per the germline V gene, CDR1 is DFQATT and CDR2 is SNEGSKA (reference sequence). The CDR3 consists of 18 residues. This CDR3 reads CSAPSLLGTSGRTDTQYF. CDR3 coding DNA: TGCAGTGCTCCTTCACTCCTTGGGACTAGCGGGAGAACAGATACGCAGTATTTT.

The table lists this clonotype with many counts. The DNA of the CDR3 is TGCAGCGTAATGGGGGGGGGGCCATCGGATGAGCAGTTCTTC. Translation gives CSVMGGGPSDEQFF. The J gene is TRBJ2-1, the V gene TRBV29-1; perhaps TRBD2 as D (7 bases). There are 14 residues in the CDR3. Per germline, CDR1 SQVTM and CDR2 ANQGSEA. The V and J ends lost 6 bases and 8 bases respectively, with 20 bases between them.

This clonotype was detected ten times or more. This chain uses TRBV29-1 with TRBJ1-1, with D maybe TRBD1 (6 bases). Trimming cost V 7 bases and J 0 bases, with 12 bases left between them. Germline V gives CDR1 SQVTM, CDR2 ANQGSEA. This CDR3 spans 13 amino acids. CDR3 loop: CSAYREMNTEAFF. In nucleotides, the CDR3 is TGCAGCGCATACAGGGAAATGAACACTGAAGCTTTCTTT.

This chain links TRBV5-1 with TRBJ2-7, with TRBD2 identical over 10 bases. Germline loops: CDR1 SGHRS, CDR2 YFSETQ. Trimming at V came to 1 base and at J to 6 bases, leaving 7 bases not matched to a gene. The CDR3 contains 15 residues. The CDR3 nucleotides are TGCGCCAGCAGCTTGTACACTAGCGGGGATTTCGAGCAGTACTTC. Translated, it gives CASSLYTSGDFEQYF.

This clonotype was seen repeatedly, ten times or more. The V gene is TRBV5-1, the J gene TRBJ2-1, with 8 bases fitting TRBD1. V shed 3 bases and J 14 bases; nucleotides not matched to a gene: 7. CDR3 length equals 12 residues. CDR1 is SGHRS, CDR2 YFSETQ, per germline. This CDR3 is CASSSGTGEKFF. As DNA, the CDR3 is TGCGCCAGCAGCTCGGGGACAGGCGAGAAGTTCTTC.

With regard to this clonotype: A read error may produce the germline difference seen at one junction end. The rearrangement links TRBV20-1 to TRBJ2-3; D assignment may be TRBD1 or TRBD2 (5 bases each). From germline, CDR1 is DFQATT and CDR2 SNEGSKA (reference sequence). This CDR3 spans 16 amino acids. The CDR3 spells CSASLGAGTNTYTQYF. CDR3 DNA sequence: TGCAGTGCTAGTTTAGGGGCAGGGACGAACACATATACGCAGTATTTT.

In its sample, this clonotype was seen many times. The chain is built from TRBV5-6 and TRBJ2-5, with 10 bases fitting TRBD2. Germline values: CDR1 SGHDT, CDR2 YYEEEE. The ends lost 6 bases at V and 5 bases at J; junction bases unmatched: 7. CDR3 length equals 14 residues. CDR3: CASNKRGGRETQYF. The CDR3 DNA reads TGTGCCAGCAACAAGCGGGGGGGCCGGGAGACCCAGTACTTC. The variable domain in full, with the rest retrieved from reference TRBV5-6 and TRBJ2-5, is DAGVTQSPTHLIKTRGQQVTLRCSPKSGHDTVSWYQQALGQGPQFIFQYYEEEERQRGNFPDRFSGHQFPNYSSELNVNALLLGDSALYLCASNKRGGRETQYFGPGTRLLVL.

This clonotype was detected many times. The chain uses TRBV12-5 and TRBJ1-2; D remains unclear. CDR3 length: 13 residues. Germline assignment: CDR1 LGHNT and CDR2 FRNRAP. Trimming stripped 5 bases from V and 2 bases from J, with 9 bases between. CDR3 DNA: TGTGCTAGTGGTCACACAGAGAACTATGGCTACACCTTC. Amino acid sequence: CASGHTENYGYTF.

This clonotype was recorded many times. CDR3 sequence reads: CASSSSGTSGSKSKNIQYF. The CDR3 coding sequence is TGTGCCAGCAGCTCATCCGGGACTAGCGGGAGTAAGTCCAAAAACATTCAGTACTTC. The chain has TRBV7-2 and TRBJ2-4, with 14 bases that match TRBD2. Germline values: CDR1 SGHTA, CDR2 FQGNSA. This CDR3 is 19 amino acids long. The V gene end was trimmed by 4 bases and the J gene end by 2 bases; junction bases not matched to a gene: 10.

This chain connects TRBV20-1 to TRBJ2-7, with 8 bases identical to TRBD1. The ends lost 6 bases at V and 2 bases at J; junction bases unmatched: 6. The germline gives CDR1 DFQATT, CDR2 SNEGSKA (reference sequence). The CDR3 loop spans 13 amino acids. The CDR3 here is CSAPPGQAYEQYF. The DNA of the CDR3 is TGCAGTGCCCCTCCGGGACAGGCCTACGAGCAGTACTTC.

The rearrangement links TRBV7-6 to TRBJ2-5; D may be TRBD2 (6 bases). Trimming removed 5 bases from V and 4 bases from J, with 20 bases in between. Germline V gives CDR1 SGHVS, CDR2 FNYEAQ. This CDR3 is 16 amino acids long. The CDR3 sequence is CASSLTGVRPSETQYF. DNA for the CDR3: TGTGCCAGCAGCCTAACGGGGGTAAGACCCTCAGAGACCCAGTACTTC. Looking up the rest from reference TRBV7-6 and TRBJ2-5 gives the full variable domain: GAGVSQSPRYKVTKRGQDVALRCDPISGHVSLYWYRQALGQGPEFLTYFNYEAQQDKSGLPNDRFSAERPEGSISTLTIQRTEQRDSAMYRCASSLTGVRPSETQYFGPGTRLLVL.

This clonotype was found many times. Sequence at one end of the junction differs from germline and may be a read error. V and J are TRBV27 and TRBJ2-2; D may be TRBD1 or TRBD2 (5 bases each). Germline V gene lookup returns CDR1 MNHEY and CDR2 SMNVEV (reference sequence). The CDR3 length is 17 residues. CDR3 protein: CANSLSRAQANTGELFF. The CDR3 nucleotides read TGTGCCAACAGTTTATCGAGGGCACAGGCGAACACCGGGGAGCTGTTTTTT.

There are many counts of this clonotype. CDR3 region: CSASISGTPRGELFF. The DNA for the CDR3 is TGCAGTGCTAGTATCTCCGGGACTCCGAGGGGGGAGCTGTTTTTT. This rearrangement joins TRBV20-1 to TRBJ2-2; TRBD2 might be the D (6 bases). CDR1 is DFQATT, CDR2 SNEGSKA, per germline (reference sequence). The CDR3 consists of 15 residues. The V end lost 3 bases, the J end lost 8 bases, and 19 bases lay between the germline ends.

This sequence joins TRBV7-9 and TRBJ2-7; the D is unclear. CDR3 size: 15 residues. The germline V gene encodes CDR1 SEHNR and CDR2 FQNEAQ (reference sequence). Trimming removed 1 base from V and 2 bases from J, with 12 bases in between. CDR3 residues: CASSLGSGHTYEQYF. CDR3 in DNA: TGTGCCAGCAGCTTAGGCTCCGGGCACACCTACGAGCAGTACTTC.